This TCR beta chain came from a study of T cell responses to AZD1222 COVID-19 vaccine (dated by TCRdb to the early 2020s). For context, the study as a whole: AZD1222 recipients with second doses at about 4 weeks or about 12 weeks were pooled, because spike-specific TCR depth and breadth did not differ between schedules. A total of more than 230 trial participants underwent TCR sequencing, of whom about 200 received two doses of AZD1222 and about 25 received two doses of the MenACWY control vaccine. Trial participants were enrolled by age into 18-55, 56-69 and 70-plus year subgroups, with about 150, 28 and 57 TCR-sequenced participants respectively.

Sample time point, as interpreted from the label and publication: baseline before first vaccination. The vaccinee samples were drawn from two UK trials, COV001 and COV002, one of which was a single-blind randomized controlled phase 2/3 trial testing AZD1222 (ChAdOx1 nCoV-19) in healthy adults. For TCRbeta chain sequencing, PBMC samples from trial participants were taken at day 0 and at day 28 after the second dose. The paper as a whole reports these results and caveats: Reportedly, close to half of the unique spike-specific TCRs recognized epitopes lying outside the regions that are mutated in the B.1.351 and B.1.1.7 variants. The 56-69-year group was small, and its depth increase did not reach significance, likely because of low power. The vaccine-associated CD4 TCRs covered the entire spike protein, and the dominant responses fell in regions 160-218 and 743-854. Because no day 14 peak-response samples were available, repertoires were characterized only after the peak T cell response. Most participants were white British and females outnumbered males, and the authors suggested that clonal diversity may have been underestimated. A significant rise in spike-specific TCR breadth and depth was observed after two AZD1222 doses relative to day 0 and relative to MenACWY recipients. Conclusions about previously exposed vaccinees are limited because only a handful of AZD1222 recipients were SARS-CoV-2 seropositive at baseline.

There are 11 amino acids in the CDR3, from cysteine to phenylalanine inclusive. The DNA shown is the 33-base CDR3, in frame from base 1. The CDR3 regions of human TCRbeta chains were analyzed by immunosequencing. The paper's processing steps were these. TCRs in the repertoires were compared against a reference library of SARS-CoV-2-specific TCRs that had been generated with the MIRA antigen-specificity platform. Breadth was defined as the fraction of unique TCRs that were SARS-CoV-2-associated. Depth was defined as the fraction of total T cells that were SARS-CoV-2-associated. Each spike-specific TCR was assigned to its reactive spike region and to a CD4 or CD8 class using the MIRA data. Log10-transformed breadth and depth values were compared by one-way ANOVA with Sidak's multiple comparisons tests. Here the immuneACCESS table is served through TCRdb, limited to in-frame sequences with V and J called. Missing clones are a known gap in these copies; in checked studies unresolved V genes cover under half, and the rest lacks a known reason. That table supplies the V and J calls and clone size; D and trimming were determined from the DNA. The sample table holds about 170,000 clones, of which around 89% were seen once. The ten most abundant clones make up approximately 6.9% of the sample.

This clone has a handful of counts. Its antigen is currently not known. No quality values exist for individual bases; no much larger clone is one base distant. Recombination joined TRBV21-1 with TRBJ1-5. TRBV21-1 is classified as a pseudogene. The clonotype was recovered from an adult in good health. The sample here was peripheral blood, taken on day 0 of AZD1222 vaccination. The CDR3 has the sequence CASSSFEPQHF. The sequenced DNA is TGTGCCAGCAGCAGTTTTGAGCCCCAGCATTTT.